Included here is one TCR beta chain sequence, with context. The CDR3 sequence is 14 residues long. Germline lookup yields CDR1 MNHEY and CDR2 SMNVEV (reference sequence). Trimming shortened V by 5 bases and J by 2 bases, and 12 bases separated the two germline ends. The data are from a study of blood T cell repertoires in COVID-19. TCRdb's table, derived via immunoSEQ multiplex PCR, lists solely in-frame clones and lacks some. The repertoire holds around 130,000 clones, under 85% seen once, with 1.6% in the top ten. The rearrangement uses TRBV27 and TRBJ1-2; tentative D call: TRBD1 (6 bases). This sequence was found in a woman aged 18-30 years who had been exposed to COVID-19. Sample: PBMCs or T cells enriched from blood (not recorded which). The DNA of the CDR3 is TGTGCCAGCAGTCCGAAGGGGGGGAACTATGGCTACACCTTC. Its protein product is CASSPKGGNYGYTF.